This T cell receptor (beta chain) was profiled in a study of blood T cell repertoires in COVID-19. Turning to the study itself: Samples representing acute and convalescent COVID-19 were sourced from the United States, Italy and Spain. From T cells, B-cell-depleted T cells, or PBMCs came the material, which was cDNA or gDNA.

Source study methods: Estimates of nucleated cell counts were drawn from the amplification of reference gene primers. Only in-frame clones appear in the TCRdb table, and some are missing; sequencing was by immunoSEQ multiplex PCR. V and J calls and clone size are those listed in that table; D and trimming were worked out from the DNA. The sample records about 120,000 clones, approximately 90% being singletons. V lost 4 bases to trimming and J lost 9 bases, with 4 bases between them. Germline loops: CDR1 MGHDK, CDR2 SYGVNS. There are 11 residues in the CDR3. The rearrangement uses TRBV25-1 and TRBJ1-6, with D unclear. The clonotype was recovered from a human donor with active COVID-19. The donor label of this sample is uncertain. Sequencing input: peripheral blood. The CDR3 region is CASSGGSPLHF. The CDR3 nucleotides read TGTGCCAGCAGTGGCGGTTCACCCCTCCACTTT. Looking up the rest from reference TRBV25-1 and TRBJ1-6 gives the full variable domain: EADIYQTPRYLVIGTGKKITLECSQTMGHDKMYWYQQDPGMELHLIHYSYGVNSTEKGDLSSESTVSRIRTEHFPLTLESARPSHTSQYLCASSGGSPLHFGNGTRLTVT.